This TCR beta chain was sequenced in a study of radiation and T cells in renal cell carcinoma. V was trimmed by 0 bases and J by 8 bases, leaving 7 bases between them. Germline lookup yields CDR1 ENHRY and CDR2 SYGVKD. The CDR3 extends over 12 amino acids. Produced via immunoSEQ multiplex PCR; TCRdb's table is partial and in-frame only. Seen here are about 91,000 clones, about 79% observed once, and the top ten hold approximately 6.4%. The sample's time point: baseline pretreatment blood. Specified treatment: 15 Gy SBRT to primary tumor, nephrectomy 4 weeks later. The TCR was taken from a man aged 55 to 70 with renal cell carcinoma. This chain uses TRBV10-3 with TRBJ1-1; unclear D gene. Sequenced here: blood, sampled from a patient whose treatment included radiotherapy and nephrectomy. DNA for the CDR3: TGTGCCATCAGTGAGTCCCCGGCGGAAGCTTTCTTT. Its translation: CAISESPAEAFF.